Below are 15 T cell receptor beta chains sequenced from a single sample in a study of blood T cell repertoires in COVID-19. Sequenced by immunoSEQ multiplex PCR; TCRdb stores in-frame clones only, minus some. The table lists about 140,000 clones, 76% of them singletons. The sequencing input was peripheral blood. These receptors were collected from a woman of 80 years or more with active or convalescent COVID-19.

This chain connects TRBV11-2 to TRBJ1-5, with 9 bases fitting TRBD1. Germline-derived CDR1 and CDR2 are SGHAT and FQNNGV. The V gene end was trimmed by 3 bases and the J gene end by 1 base; junction bases not matched to a gene: 4. The CDR3 contains 16 residues. CDR3 region: CASSLGDRESNQPQHF. DNA of the CDR3: TGTGCCAGCAGCTTGGGGGACAGGGAGAGCAATCAGCCCCAGCATTTT.

The V gene is TRBV11-2, the J gene TRBJ2-1, with 14 bases identical to TRBD2. CDR3 size: 17 residues. In germline, CDR1 is SGHAT, CDR2 FQNNGV. Trimming cost V 1 base and J 13 bases; bases outside gene matches: 12. In nucleotides, the CDR3 is TGTGCCAGCAGCTTAGTTGAACCGGGACTAGCGGGGGCCACACAGTTCTTC. This sequence encodes CASSLVEPGLAGATQFF.

The chain couples TRBV12-5 to TRBJ2-7, with unresolved D. The germline V gene encodes CDR1 LGHNT and CDR2 FRNRAP. The CDR3 is 12 amino acids. Trimming removed 3 bases from V and 1 base from J, with 4 bases in between. This chain's CDR3 is CASGLLSYEQYF. Here the CDR3 DNA reads TGTGCTAGTGGTTTACTTTCCTACGAGCAGTACTTC. Combining the CDR3 with reference TRBV12-5 and TRBJ2-7 gives the whole variable domain DARVTQTPRHKVTEMGQEVTMRCQPILGHNTVFWYRQTMMQGLELLAYFRNRAPLDDSGMPKDRFSAEMPDATLATLKIQPSEPRDSAVYFCASGLLSYEQYFGPGTRLTVT.

The gene calls are TRBV5-1 and TRBJ2-5, with TRBD2 as a possible D gene (6 bases). This CDR3 comprises 14 residues. V dropped 3 bases and J dropped 6 bases, with 15 bases sitting between them. The germline CDR1 and CDR2 sequences are SGHRS and YFSETQ. The CDR3 DNA reads TGCGCCAGCAGCTCCCCGGGGGACCCGCAGACCCAGTACTTC. Translated: CASSSPGDPQTQYF.

V and J are TRBV7-2 and TRBJ1-2, with D maybe TRBD1 (6 bases). The length of the CDR3 is 15 residues. CDR1 is SGHTA, CDR2 FQGNSA, per germline. Trimming pared 3 bases from V and 6 bases from J, leaving 17 bases between. DNA of the CDR3: TGTGCCAGCAGCTTCGGGTCAGGGGACGGAAATGGCTACACCTTC. Amino acids: CASSFGSGDGNGYTF.

The V call is TRBV7-9, the J call TRBJ2-5; 8 nucleotides match TRBD2. Germline V gene lookup returns CDR1 SEHNR and CDR2 FQNEAQ (reference sequence). V gave up 5 bases and J gave up 4 bases; unmatched junction bases: 9. There are 15 residues in the CDR3. DNA of the CDR3: TGTGCCAGCAGCGACGGGGGGGTGAGATCAGAGACCCAGTACTTC. Its protein product is CASSDGGVRSETQYF.

The rearrangement joins TRBV5-1 to TRBJ2-1; 9 bases agree with TRBD2. Trimming at V came to 5 bases and at J to 2 bases, leaving 8 bases not matched to a gene. The germline V gene encodes CDR1 SGHRS and CDR2 YFSETQ. The CDR3 spans 16 residues. This CDR3 is CASSVGGGGAYNEQFF. The CDR3 DNA reads as TGCGCCAGCAGTGTCGGAGGCGGGGGGGCCTACAATGAGCAGTTCTTC.

The rearrangement uses TRBV19 and TRBJ2-2; possibly TRBD1 for D (5 bases). The germline V and J ends were trimmed by 3 bases and 5 bases, with 10 bases remaining between them. Germline-derived CDR1 and CDR2 are LNHDA and SQIVND (reference sequence). The CDR3 runs to 14 residues. CDR3 sequence (DNA): TGTGCCAGTAGTATTAACAGGAATACCGGGGAGCTGTTTTTT. Protein product: CASSINRNTGELFF.

The V call is TRBV4-1, the J call TRBJ2-4, with D unresolved. The V and J ends lost 2 bases and 0 bases respectively, with 11 bases between them. The CDR3 spans 16 residues. Germline CDR1 reads MGHRA; CDR2 reads YSYEKL. The DNA for the CDR3 is TGCGCCAGCAGCCAACTCCTACAGTTAGCCAAAAACATTCAGTACTTC. Its translation: CASSQLLQLAKNIQYF.

The chain employs TRBV19 and TRBJ2-6, with D possibly being TRBD1 (6 bases). V was pared by 6 bases and J by 1 base, with 10 bases between. Germline V gene lookup returns CDR1 LNHDA and CDR2 SQIVND (reference sequence). The CDR3 contains 15 residues. In nucleotides, the CDR3 is TGTGCCAGTAGACAACAGGGTTCTGGGGCCAACGTCCTGACTTTC. This encodes CASRQQGSGANVLTF.

The rearrangement joins TRBV9 to TRBJ2-1, with D maybe TRBD2 (7 bases). Trimming took off 3 bases at V and 5 bases at J, with 18 bases between the two ends. CDR1 is SGDLS and CDR2 is YYNGEE in the germline V gene. The CDR3 sequence is 16 residues long. CDR3 sequence (DNA): TGTGCCAGCAGCGGCCGTTCGAGGGGGGGCCACAATGAGCAGTTCTTC. Its translation is CASSGRSRGGHNEQFF. Full variable domain (missing parts from reference TRBV9 and TRBJ2-1): DSGVTQTPKHLITATGQRVTLRCSPRSGDLSVYWYQQSLDQGLQFLIQYYNGEERAKGNILERFSAQQFPDLHSELNLSSLELGDSALYFCASSGRSRGGHNEQFFGPGTRLTVL.

This clone was observed a few times. The chain links TRBV4-1 to TRBJ1-4, with a possible D match to TRBD1 (5 bases). Germline loops: CDR1 MGHRA, CDR2 YSYEKL. Trimming took off 1 base at V and 3 bases at J, with 9 bases between the two ends. CDR3 length equals 15 residues. The CDR3, as DNA: TGCGCCAGCAGCCAAGTTACAGGTCCTAATGAAAAACTGTTTTTT. This encodes CASSQVTGPNEKLFF.

This chain joins TRBV6-2 or TRBV6-3 and TRBJ1-2; the match to TRBD1 covers 7 bases. V lost 4 bases to trimming and J lost 6 bases; unmatched junction nucleotides: 14. Germline V gene data show CDR1 as MNHEY and CDR2 as SVGEGT. The CDR3 loop spans 16 amino acids. The CDR3 DNA is TGTGCCAGCAGTTCAAGCAGACCGGGACAGCGCGATGGCTACACCTTC. Its translation is CASSSSRPGQRDGYTF.

V and J are TRBV7-2 and TRBJ1-2; weak D call: TRBD1 (5 bases). The germline V and J ends were trimmed by 5 bases and 0 bases, with 13 bases remaining between them. The CDR3 is made up of 15 amino acids. Germline V gene data show CDR1 as SGHTA and CDR2 as FQGNSA. The CDR3 sequence: CASSQGRGANYGYTF. CDR3 DNA sequence: TGTGCCAGCAGCCAAGGAAGGGGCGCTAACTATGGCTACACCTTC.

The chain is built from TRBV28 and TRBJ2-3, with D possibly being TRBD2 (5 bases). Germline CDR1 MDHEN, CDR2 SYDVKM. V lost 6 bases to trimming and J lost 2 bases, with 12 bases between them. The CDR3 is 14 amino acids. DNA for the CDR3: TGTGCCAGCAGGCGCCCCGGGGTCACAGATACGCAGTATTTT. Residues: CASRRPGVTDTQYF.